The 9 T cell receptor beta chains below were found in one sample sequenced in a study of CD8+ T cells in alopecia areata. The sequencing template was cDNA reverse transcribed from extracted RNA. Produced via immunoSEQ multiplex PCR; TCRdb's table is partial and in-frame only. The repertoire includes fewer than 150,000 clones, less than 45% of them detected once, and over 3% sits in the top ten. Sequencing was done on a sample of CD4+ T cells sorted from blood. The receptors were sampled from a human donor with alopecia areata.

This clone was detected only a few times. This chain uses TRBV7-2 with TRBJ2-5, with D unclear. With 8 bases removed from V and 2 bases from J, the gap between germline ends came to 12 bases. The germline V gene has CDR1 SGHTA and CDR2 FQGNSA. There are 13 residues in the CDR3. The CDR3 protein is CASARAEQETQYF. In nucleotides, the CDR3 is TGTGCCAGCGCTCGGGCAGAACAAGAGACCCAGTACTTC.

This clone showed up just a few times. The chain links TRBV7-9 to TRBJ2-1, with 7 bases aligning to TRBD1. V shed 2 bases and J 0 bases; nucleotides not matched to a gene: 10. Germline V gene lookup returns CDR1 SEHNR and CDR2 FQNEAQ (reference sequence). The CDR3 has 18 amino acids. The CDR3 DNA is TGTGCCAGCAGCTTACCCGCCGTGACAGGGAGCTCCTACAATGAGCAGTTCTTC. Amino acid sequence: CASSLPAVTGSSYNEQFF.

The chain recombines TRBV7-2 with TRBJ1-2; D gene uncertain. CDR1 SGHTA and CDR2 FQGNSA come from the germline V gene. The CDR3 totals 12 residues. Trimming stripped 1 base from V and 8 bases from J, with 8 bases between. CDR3: CASSLGRLGYTF. CDR3 nucleotide sequence: TGTGCCAGCAGCTTAGGACGGTTGGGCTACACCTTC.

This rearrangement joins TRBV4-1 to TRBJ1-2, with D possibly matching TRBD1 (5 bases). This CDR3 region has 15 residues. The germline V gene has CDR1 MGHRA and CDR2 YSYEKL. V gave up 4 bases and J gave up 3 bases, with 15 bases separating them. The CDR3 nucleotides read TGCGCCAGCAGCCGTCTATTGGGGGAATACTATGGCTACACCTTC. It translates to CASSRLLGEYYGYTF.

This clone has just a few counts. The chain uses TRBV6-4 and TRBJ2-1, with D perhaps given as TRBD1 or TRBD2 (5 bases each). The CDR3 has 14 residues. Germline V gene lookup returns CDR1 MRHNA and CDR2 SNTAGT. V dropped 0 bases and J dropped 6 bases, with 9 bases sitting between them. CDR3 nucleotides: TGTGCCAGCAGTGACTCGAGGGACCCCAATGAGCAGTTCTTC. This encodes CASSDSRDPNEQFF.

This clone was counted between two and nine times. This likely came from a read error, as a far larger clone is one base away. At the DNA level, this CDR3 is encoded by other sequences in the same sample as well. The genes are TRBV7-2 and TRBJ2-5, with no clear D. V shed 3 bases and J shed 5 bases, with 4 bases lying between them. The germline gives CDR1 SGHTA, CDR2 FQGNSA. The CDR3 runs to 11 residues. The CDR3 loop is CASSFGETQYF. CDR3 in DNA: TGTGCCAGCAGCTTTGGGGAGACCCAGTACTTC.

V usage is TRBV2 and J usage is TRBJ1-2; D is possibly TRBD1 (6 bases). V gave up 1 base and J gave up 6 bases, with 12 bases separating them. From germline, CDR1 is SNHLY and CDR2 FYNNEI. CDR3 length: 14 amino acids. The CDR3 nucleotides are TGTGCCAGCAGTGAAGTATCAGGGGTTGATGGCTACACCTTC. Translated: CASSEVSGVDGYTF.

The V and J genes are TRBV2 and TRBJ2-5; TRBD1 matches at 8 bases. Trimming at V came to 4 bases and at J to 4 bases, leaving 2 bases not matched to a gene. The CDR3 totals 13 residues. From germline, CDR1 is SNHLY and CDR2 FYNNEI. CDR3 region: CASSGDRGETQYF. The CDR3 nucleotides read TGTGCCAGCAGTGGCGACAGGGGAGAGACCCAGTACTTC.

V and J are TRBV5-1 and TRBJ2-3; no firm D call. Between the trimmed V and J ends, which lost 6 bases and 2 bases, there was a span of 13 bases. The CDR3 runs 14 residues. Per germline, CDR1 SGHRS and CDR2 YFSETQ. The CDR3 loop reads CASTQPETTDTQYF. The DNA of the CDR3 is TGCGCCAGCACACAACCAGAGACCACAGATACGCAGTATTTT.